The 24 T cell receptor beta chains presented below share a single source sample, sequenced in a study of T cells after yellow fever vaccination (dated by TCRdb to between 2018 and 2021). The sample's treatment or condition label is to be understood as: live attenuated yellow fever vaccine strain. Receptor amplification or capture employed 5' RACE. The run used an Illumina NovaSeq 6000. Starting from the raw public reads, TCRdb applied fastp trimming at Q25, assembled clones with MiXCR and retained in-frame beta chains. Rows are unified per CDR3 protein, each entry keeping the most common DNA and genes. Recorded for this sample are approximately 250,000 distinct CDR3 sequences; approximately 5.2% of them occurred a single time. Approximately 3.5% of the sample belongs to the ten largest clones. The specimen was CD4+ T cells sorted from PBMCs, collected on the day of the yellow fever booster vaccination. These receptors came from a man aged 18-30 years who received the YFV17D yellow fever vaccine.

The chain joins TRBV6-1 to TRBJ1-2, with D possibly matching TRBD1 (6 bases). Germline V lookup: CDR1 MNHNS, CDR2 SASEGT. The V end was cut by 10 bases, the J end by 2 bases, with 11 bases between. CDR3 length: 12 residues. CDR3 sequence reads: CATPGTNYGYTF. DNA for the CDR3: TGTGCCACCCCCGGGACAAACTATGGCTACACCTTC.

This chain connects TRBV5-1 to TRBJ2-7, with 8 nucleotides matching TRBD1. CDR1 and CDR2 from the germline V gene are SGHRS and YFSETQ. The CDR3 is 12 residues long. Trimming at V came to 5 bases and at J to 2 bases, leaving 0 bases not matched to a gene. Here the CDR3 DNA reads TGCGCCAGCAGGACAGGGGCCTACGAGCAGTACTTC. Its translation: CASRTGAYEQYF.

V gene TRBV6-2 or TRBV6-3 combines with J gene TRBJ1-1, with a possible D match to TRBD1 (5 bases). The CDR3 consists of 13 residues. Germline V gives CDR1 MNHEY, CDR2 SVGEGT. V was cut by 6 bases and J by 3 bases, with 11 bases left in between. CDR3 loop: CASRPGGDTEAFF. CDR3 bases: TGTGCCAGCAGGCCCGGGGGAGACACTGAAGCTTTCTTT.

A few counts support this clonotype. CDR3 nucleotides: TGTGCCAGCAGTTACGACCCCAGGGGGCCTTCCTATAATTCACCCCTCCACTTT. Protein product: CASSYDPRGPSYNSPLHF. The chain uses TRBV6-5 and TRBJ1-6; 8 nucleotides line up with TRBD1. Trimming removed 2 bases from V and 1 base from J; junction bases left unmatched: 7. The CDR3 has 18 residues. CDR1 and CDR2 (germline): MNHEY, SVGAGI.

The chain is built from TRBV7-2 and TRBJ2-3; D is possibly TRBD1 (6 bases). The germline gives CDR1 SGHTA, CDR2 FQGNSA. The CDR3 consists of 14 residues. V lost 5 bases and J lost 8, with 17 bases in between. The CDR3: CASSAGTSWVTQYF. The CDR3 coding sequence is TGTGCCAGCAGCGCTGGGACATCGTGGGTTACGCAGTATTTT.

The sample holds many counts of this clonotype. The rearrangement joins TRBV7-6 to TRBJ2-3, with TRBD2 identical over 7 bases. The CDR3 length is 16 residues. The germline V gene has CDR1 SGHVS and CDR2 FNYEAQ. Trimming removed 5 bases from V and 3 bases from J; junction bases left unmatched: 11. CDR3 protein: CASSLPASGGTDTQYF. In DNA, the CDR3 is TGTGCCAGCAGCCTGCCGGCTAGCGGCGGTACAGATACGCAGTATTTT.

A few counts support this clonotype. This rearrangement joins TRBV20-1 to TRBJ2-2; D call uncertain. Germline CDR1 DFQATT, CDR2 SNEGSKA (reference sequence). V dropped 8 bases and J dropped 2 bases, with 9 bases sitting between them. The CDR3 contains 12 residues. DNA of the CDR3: TGCAGTTCCCACCTCAACACCGGGGAGCTGTTTTTT. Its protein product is CSSHLNTGELFF.

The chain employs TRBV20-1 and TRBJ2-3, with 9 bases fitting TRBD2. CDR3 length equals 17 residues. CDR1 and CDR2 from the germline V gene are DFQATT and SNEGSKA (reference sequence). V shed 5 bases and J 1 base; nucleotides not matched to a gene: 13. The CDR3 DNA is TGCAGTGCTCGGAGCTCGGGGCAGCGGGGGGGCACAGATACGCAGTATTTT. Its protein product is CSARSSGQRGGTDTQYF.

The CDR3 DNA follows: TGTGCCAGCAGCTTAGTCGGCAGGGGACTCACTGAAGCTTTCTTT. It encodes CASSLVGRGLTEAFF. V and J are TRBV7-8 and TRBJ1-1; tentative D call: TRBD1 (6 bases). The CDR3 spans 15 residues. Germline V gives CDR1 SGHVS, CDR2 FQNEAQ. V lost 1 base to trimming and J lost 4 bases, with 13 bases between them.

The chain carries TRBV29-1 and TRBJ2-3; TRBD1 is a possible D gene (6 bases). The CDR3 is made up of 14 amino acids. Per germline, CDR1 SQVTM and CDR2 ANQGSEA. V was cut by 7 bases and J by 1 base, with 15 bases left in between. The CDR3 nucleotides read TGCAGCGGATCGAGGGGGATGGGCACAGATACGCAGTATTTT. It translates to CSGSRGMGTDTQYF.

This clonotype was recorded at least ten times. CDR3 loop: CAISGLPKNIQYF. CDR3 DNA sequence: TGTGCCATCAGCGGACTACCCAAAAACATTCAGTACTTC. V is TRBV10-3 and J is TRBJ2-4; D may be TRBD2 (6 bases). This CDR3 spans 13 amino acids. In germline, CDR1 is ENHRY, CDR2 SYGVKD. The V gene lost 6 bases and the J gene lost 2 bases, with 8 bases spanning the gap.

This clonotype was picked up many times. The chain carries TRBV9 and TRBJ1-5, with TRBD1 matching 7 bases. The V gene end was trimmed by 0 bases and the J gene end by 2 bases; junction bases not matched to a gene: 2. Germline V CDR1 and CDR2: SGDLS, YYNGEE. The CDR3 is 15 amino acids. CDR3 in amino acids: CASSVDGTGNQPQHF. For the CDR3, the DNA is TGTGCCAGCAGCGTAGATGGGACAGGCAATCAGCCCCAGCATTTT.

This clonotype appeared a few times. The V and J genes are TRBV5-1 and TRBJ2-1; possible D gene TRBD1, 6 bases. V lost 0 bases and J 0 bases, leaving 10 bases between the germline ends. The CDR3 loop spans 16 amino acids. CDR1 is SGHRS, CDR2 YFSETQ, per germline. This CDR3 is CASSLEGGNSYNEQFF. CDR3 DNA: TGCGCCAGCAGCTTGGAAGGGGGAAACTCCTACAATGAGCAGTTCTTC.

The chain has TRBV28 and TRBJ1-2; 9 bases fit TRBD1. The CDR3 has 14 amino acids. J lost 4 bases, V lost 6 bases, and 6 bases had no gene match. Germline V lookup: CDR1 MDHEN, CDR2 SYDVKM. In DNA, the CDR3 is TGTGCCAGCAGGTCGGGACAGGGTACCTATGGCTACACCTTC. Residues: CASRSGQGTYGYTF.

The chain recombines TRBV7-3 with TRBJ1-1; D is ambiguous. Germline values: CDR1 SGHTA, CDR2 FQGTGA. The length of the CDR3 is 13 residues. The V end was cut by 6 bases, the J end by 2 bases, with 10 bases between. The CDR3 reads CASSQDGNTEAFF. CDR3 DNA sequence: TGTGCCAGCAGTCAGGACGGTAACACTGAAGCTTTCTTT.

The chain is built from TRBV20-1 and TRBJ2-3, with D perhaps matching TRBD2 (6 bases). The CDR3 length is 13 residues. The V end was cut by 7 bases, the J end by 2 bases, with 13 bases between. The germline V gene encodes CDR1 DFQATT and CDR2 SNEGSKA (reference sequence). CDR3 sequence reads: CSVPGVSTDTQYF. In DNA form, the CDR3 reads TGCAGTGTTCCGGGGGTTTCCACAGATACGCAGTATTTT.

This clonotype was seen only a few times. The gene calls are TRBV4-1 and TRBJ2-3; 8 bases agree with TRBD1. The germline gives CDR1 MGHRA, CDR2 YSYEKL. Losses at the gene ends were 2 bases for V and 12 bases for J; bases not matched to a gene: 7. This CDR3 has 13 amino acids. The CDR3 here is CASSQSAGGSQYF. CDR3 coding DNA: TGCGCCAGCAGCCAAAGTGCAGGGGGCAGTCAGTATTTT.

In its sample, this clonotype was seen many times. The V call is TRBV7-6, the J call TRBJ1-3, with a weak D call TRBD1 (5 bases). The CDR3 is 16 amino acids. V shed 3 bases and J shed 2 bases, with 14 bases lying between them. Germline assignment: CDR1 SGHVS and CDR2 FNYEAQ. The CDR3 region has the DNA TGTGCCAGCAGCTTTGGGCAGGGAAGGACTGGAAACACCATATATTTT. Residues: CASSFGQGRTGNTIYF.

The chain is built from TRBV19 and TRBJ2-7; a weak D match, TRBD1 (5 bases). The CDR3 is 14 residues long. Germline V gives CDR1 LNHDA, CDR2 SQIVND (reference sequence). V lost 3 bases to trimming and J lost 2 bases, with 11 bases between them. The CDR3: CASSIWAGPYEQYF. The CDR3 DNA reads TGTGCCAGTAGTATTTGGGCAGGGCCCTACGAGCAGTACTTC.

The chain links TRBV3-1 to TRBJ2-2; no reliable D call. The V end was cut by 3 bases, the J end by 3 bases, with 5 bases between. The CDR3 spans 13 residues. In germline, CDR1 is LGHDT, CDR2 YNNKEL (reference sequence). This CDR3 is CASSHSHTGELFF. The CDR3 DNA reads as TGTGCCAGCAGCCACTCGCACACCGGGGAGCTGTTTTTT.

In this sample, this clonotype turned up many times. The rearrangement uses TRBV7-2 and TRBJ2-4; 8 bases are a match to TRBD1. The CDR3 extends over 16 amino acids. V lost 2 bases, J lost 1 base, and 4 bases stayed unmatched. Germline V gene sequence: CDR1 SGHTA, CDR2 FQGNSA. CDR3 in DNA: TGTGCCAGCAGCTTACAGGGGGCCCGGGCCAAAAACATTCAGTACTTC. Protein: CASSLQGARAKNIQYF.

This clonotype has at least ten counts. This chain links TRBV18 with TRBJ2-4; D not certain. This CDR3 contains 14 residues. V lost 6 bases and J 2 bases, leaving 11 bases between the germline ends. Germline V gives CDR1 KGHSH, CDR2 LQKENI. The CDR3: CASSRPVSKNIQYF. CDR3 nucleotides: TGTGCCAGCTCCCGGCCGGTGTCCAAAAACATTCAGTACTTC. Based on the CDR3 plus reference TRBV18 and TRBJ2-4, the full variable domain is NAGVMQNPRHLVRRRGQEARLRCSPMKGHSHVYWYRQLPEEGLKFMVYLQKENIIDESGMPKERFSAEFPKEGPSILRIQQVVRGDSAAYFCASSRPVSKNIQYFGAGTRLSVL.

CDR3 residues: CSARRGGARGTNEKLFF. CDR3 bases: TGCAGTGCCCGAAGAGGGGGCGCTCGGGGAACTAATGAAAAACTGTTTTTT. The chain employs TRBV20-1 and TRBJ1-4; 7 bases line up with TRBD1. Germline-derived CDR1 and CDR2 are DFQATT and SNEGSKA (reference sequence). The CDR3 spans 17 residues. Trimming removed 6 bases from V and 1 base from J; junction bases left unmatched: 14.

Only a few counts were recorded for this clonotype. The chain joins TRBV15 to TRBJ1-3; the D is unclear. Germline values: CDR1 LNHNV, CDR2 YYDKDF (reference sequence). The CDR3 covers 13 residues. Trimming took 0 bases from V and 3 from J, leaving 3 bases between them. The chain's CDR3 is CATSRDHGNTIYF. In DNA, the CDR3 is TGTGCCACCAGCAGAGATCATGGAAACACCATATATTTT.